This T cell receptor (beta chain) emerged from a study of CD8 T cells in ankylosing spondylitis. Concerning this clonotype: What it binds is unknown.

The germline V and J ends were trimmed by 2 bases and 7 bases, with 9 bases remaining between them. CDR1 is SGHTA, CDR2 FQGNSA, per germline. The CDR3 has 13 amino acids. TCRdb used MiXCR to reprocess the 5' RACE reads, holding one entry per CDR3 protein. Of 150,000 to 200,000 distinct CDR3 sequences in the sample, under 15% are singletons; the top ten hold approximately 9.9%. General study points: In the blood and synovial fluid of reactive arthritis, some motif variants had been previously reported. Made up of about eight highly homologous variants, a TCR beta motif appeared characteristic of ankylosing spondylitis blood.

The chain is built from TRBV7-2 and TRBJ2-1; perhaps TRBD1 as D (5 bases). Source material: blood, either unsorted or a sorted T cell fraction (not recorded which). This clonotype was obtained from a female donor with ankylosing spondylitis or in good health (not recorded which). CDR3 residues: CASSLRQTNEQFF. The CDR3 DNA reads TGTGCCAGCAGCTTAAGACAGACTAATGAGCAGTTCTTC.